The 11 T cell receptor beta chains in this list originate from one sample, sequenced in a study of CD4 T cells in relation to SARS-CoV-2 and coronaviruses. This table comes from immunoSEQ multiplex PCR, and its TCRdb copy is limited to in-frame clones, with some not included. Here the sample spans 9,000 to 13,000 clones, roughly 82% being singletons. CD4+ T cells from unexposed donors were obtained before the COVID-19 pandemic (2011-2018). Isolation of CD4+ T cells took place after around 11 days in culture. No antigen has been assigned to these receptors. The sequenced sample consisted of CD4+ T cells from PBMCs, cultured in vitro. Source of these receptors: a human donor in good health.

The chain joins TRBV25-1 to TRBJ1-6, with 9 bases identical to TRBD1. The CDR3 spans 16 residues. Germline loops: CDR1 MGHDK, CDR2 SYGVNS. V shed 5 bases and J 9 bases; nucleotides not matched to a gene: 11. This CDR3 reads CASSPEGTGYTSPLHF. The CDR3 DNA follows: TGTGCCAGCAGTCCAGAGGGGACAGGGTACACTTCACCCCTCCACTTT.

The CDR3 coding sequence is TGCGCCAGCAGCTTGGGTCGCGGGGTTGAGCAGTTCTTC. As protein: CASSLGRGVEQFF. The genes are TRBV5-1 and TRBJ2-1; tentative D call: TRBD2 (6 bases). This CDR3 region has 13 residues. V lost 0 bases and J 9 bases, leaving 10 bases between the germline ends. Germline CDR1 is SGHRS and CDR2 is YFSETQ.

J is TRBJ2-4 and V is TRBV11-2; the match to TRBD2 covers 8 bases. Germline CDR1 is SGHAT and CDR2 is FQNNGV. CDR3 length: 16 amino acids. Losses at the gene ends were 8 bases for V and 7 bases for J; bases not matched to a gene: 16. The CDR3 coding sequence is TGTGCCAGCCGTGAGGCCGGGACTAGACTGAGTAACATTCAGTACTTC. As protein: CASREAGTRLSNIQYF.

The chain employs TRBV19 and TRBJ2-1; D call uncertain. Trimming pared 6 bases from V and 0 bases from J, leaving 15 bases between. Germline V CDR1 and CDR2: LNHDA, SQIVND (reference sequence). The CDR3 extends over 16 amino acids. CDR3 nucleotide sequence: TGTGCCAGTAGCGATCCCGGTAGGGCCTCCTACAATGAGCAGTTCTTC. Its translation is CASSDPGRASYNEQFF.

The chain is built from TRBV6-5 and TRBJ1-5, with D uncertain. Trimming pared 2 bases from V and 1 base from J, leaving 3 bases between. The CDR3 runs to 13 residues. Germline V lookup: CDR1 MNHEY, CDR2 SVGAGI. The CDR3 is CASSYDSNQPQHF. The CDR3 DNA is TGTGCCAGCAGTTACGACAGCAATCAGCCCCAGCATTTT.

The chain employs TRBV3-1 (or the pseudogene TRBV3-2) and TRBJ2-3, with D possibly called TRBD1 or TRBD2 (5 bases each). Germline-derived CDR1 and CDR2 are LGHDT and YNNKEL (reference sequence). The V end lost 0 bases, the J end lost 2 bases, and 15 bases lay between the germline ends. CDR3 length: 17 amino acids. CDR3 amino acids: CASSQELGRLTTDTQYF. The CDR3 DNA sequence: TGTGCCAGCAGCCAAGAATTGGGACGGCTGACCACAGATACGCAGTATTTT.

The rearrangement joins TRBV11-2 to TRBJ2-3; 9 nucleotides agree with TRBD2. J gave up 2 bases and V 5 bases, and 5 bases lay outside the gene matches. CDR3 length: 15 residues. Germline CDR1 reads SGHAT; CDR2 reads FQNNGV. The CDR3 nucleotides read TGTGCCAGCAGCCCTGCGGGGGGGCCCACAGATACGCAGTATTTT. As protein: CASSPAGGPTDTQYF.

The chain carries TRBV18 and TRBJ1-2; 7 bases are a match to TRBD1. The CDR3 loop spans 14 amino acids. The germline CDR1 and CDR2 sequences are KGHSH and LQKENI. After removal of 4 bases from V and 8 bases from J, the junction contained 10 bases not matched to a gene. CDR3 bases: TGTGCCAGCTCACACCCAGGGACAGTTGAAGGCTACACCTTC. It encodes CASSHPGTVEGYTF.

The sample holds one count of this clone. The rearrangement joins TRBV2 to TRBJ1-4; 7 bases are a match to TRBD1. V lost 8 bases to trimming and J lost 3 bases; unmatched junction nucleotides: 3. CDR3 length: 13 residues. Germline loops: CDR1 SNHLY, CDR2 FYNNEI. CDR3 coding DNA: TGTGCCAGCCAGACAGGGCCTAATGAAAAACTGTTTTTT. Translating gives CASQTGPNEKLFF.

The J gene is TRBJ1-2, the V gene TRBV3-1 (or the pseudogene TRBV3-2); D uncertain. Between the trimmed V and J ends, which lost 4 bases and 4 bases, there was a span of 7 bases. CDR3 size: 12 residues. CDR1 LGHDT and CDR2 YNNKEL come from the germline V gene (reference sequence). CDR3 nucleotides: TGTGCCAGCAGCCCAGACATCTATGGCTACACCTTC. It is translated as CASSPDIYGYTF.

V gene TRBV11-3 combines with J gene TRBJ2-1; TRBD2 aligns across 11 bases. Germline values: CDR1 SGHNT, CDR2 YENEEA. Trimming took 1 base from V and 8 from J; bases not matched to a gene: 10. The CDR3 runs to 17 residues. CDR3 region: CASSLVIGSGGVHEQFF. In nucleotides, the CDR3 is TGTGCCAGCAGCTTAGTTATAGGTAGCGGGGGGGTTCATGAGCAGTTCTTC.